This T cell receptor beta chain was observed in a study of blood T cell repertoires in COVID-19. On the study more broadly: Spain, Italy and the United States supplied samples that represented acute and convalescent COVID-19. PBMCs, B-cell-depleted T cells, or T cells provided the cDNA or gDNA that made up the material.

The junction had 13 bases not matched to a gene; V was cut back by 1 base and J by 9 bases. Germline values: CDR1 LGHDT, CDR2 YNNKEL (reference sequence). This CDR3 is 17 amino acids long. As handled by the study authors: Reference gene primer amplification gave nucleated cell count estimates. Data came from immunoSEQ multiplex PCR; TCRdb stores just in-frame clones and leaves some out. V and J calls and clone size are those listed in that table; D and trimming were worked out from the DNA. Counted here are more than 80,000 clones, roughly 83% occurring once; the ten biggest clones make up 8%. J is TRBJ2-1 and V is TRBV3-1 (or the pseudogene TRBV3-2); 9 positions match TRBD2. The sequence was obtained from a man between 50 and 59 years old with active COVID-19. The sequencing input was peripheral blood. CDR3 amino acids: CASSQVALAGTLSEQFF. The CDR3 DNA follows: TGTGCCAGCAGCCAAGTAGCCCTAGCGGGAACCTTGAGTGAGCAGTTCTTC.